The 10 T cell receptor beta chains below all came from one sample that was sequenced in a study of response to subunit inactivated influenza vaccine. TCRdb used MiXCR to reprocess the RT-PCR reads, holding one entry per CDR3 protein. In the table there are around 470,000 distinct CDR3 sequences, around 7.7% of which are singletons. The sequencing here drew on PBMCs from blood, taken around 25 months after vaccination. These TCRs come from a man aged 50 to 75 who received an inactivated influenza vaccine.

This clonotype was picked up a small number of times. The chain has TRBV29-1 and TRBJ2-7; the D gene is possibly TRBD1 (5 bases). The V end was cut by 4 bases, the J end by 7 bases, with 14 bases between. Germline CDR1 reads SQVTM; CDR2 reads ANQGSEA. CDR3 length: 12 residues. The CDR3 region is CSVGQPEEEQYF. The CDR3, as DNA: TGCAGCGTTGGACAGCCCGAGGAGGAGCAGTACTTC.

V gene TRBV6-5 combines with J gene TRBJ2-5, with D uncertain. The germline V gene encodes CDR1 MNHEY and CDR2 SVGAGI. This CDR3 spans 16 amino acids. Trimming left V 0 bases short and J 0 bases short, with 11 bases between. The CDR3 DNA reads TGTGCCAGCAGTTACTCGGCTACAGTGTACCAAGAGACCCAGTACTTC. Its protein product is CASSYSATVYQETQYF.

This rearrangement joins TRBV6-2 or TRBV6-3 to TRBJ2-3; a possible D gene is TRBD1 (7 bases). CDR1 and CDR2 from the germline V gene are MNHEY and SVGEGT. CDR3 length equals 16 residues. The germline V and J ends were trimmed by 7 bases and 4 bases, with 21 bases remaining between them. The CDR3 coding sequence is TGTGCCAGCACTCTCGGGGGACAGTTTCCATCAGATACGCAGTATTTT. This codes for CASTLGGQFPSDTQYF.

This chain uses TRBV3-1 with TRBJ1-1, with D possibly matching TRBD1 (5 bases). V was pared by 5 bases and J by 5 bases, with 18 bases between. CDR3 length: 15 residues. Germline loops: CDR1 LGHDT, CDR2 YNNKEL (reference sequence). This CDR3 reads CASSGDGGDRTEAFF. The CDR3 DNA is TGTGCCAGCAGCGGCGACGGAGGGGATCGAACTGAAGCTTTCTTT.

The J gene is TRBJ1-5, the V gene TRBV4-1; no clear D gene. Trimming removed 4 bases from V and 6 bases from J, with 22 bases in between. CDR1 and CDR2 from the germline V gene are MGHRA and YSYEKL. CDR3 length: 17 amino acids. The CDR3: CASSRTVSMGGSQPQHF. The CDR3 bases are TGCGCCAGCAGCCGCACCGTGTCGATGGGAGGGTCTCAGCCCCAGCATTTT.

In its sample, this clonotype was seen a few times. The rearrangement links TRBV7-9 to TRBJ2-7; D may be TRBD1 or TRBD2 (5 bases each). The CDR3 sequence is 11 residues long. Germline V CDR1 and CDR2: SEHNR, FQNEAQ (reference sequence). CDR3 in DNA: TGTATCAAGGGGACCCCCTACGAGCAGTACTTC. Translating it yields CIKGTPYEQYF.

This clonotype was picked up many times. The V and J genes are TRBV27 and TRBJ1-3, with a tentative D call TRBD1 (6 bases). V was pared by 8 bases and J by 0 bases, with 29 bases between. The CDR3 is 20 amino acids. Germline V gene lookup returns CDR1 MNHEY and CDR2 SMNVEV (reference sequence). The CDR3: CASGHRDNKHNGLSGNTIYF. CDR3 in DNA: TGTGCCAGCGGACACCGGGACAACAAACATAACGGGCTCTCTGGAAACACCATATATTTT.

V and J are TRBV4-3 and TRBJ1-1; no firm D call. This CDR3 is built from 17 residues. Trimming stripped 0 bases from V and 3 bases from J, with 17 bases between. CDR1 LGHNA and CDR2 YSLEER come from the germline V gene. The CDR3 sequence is CASSQDFGQVLDTEAFF. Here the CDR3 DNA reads TGCGCCAGCAGCCAAGATTTCGGGCAGGTTTTGGACACTGAAGCTTTCTTT.

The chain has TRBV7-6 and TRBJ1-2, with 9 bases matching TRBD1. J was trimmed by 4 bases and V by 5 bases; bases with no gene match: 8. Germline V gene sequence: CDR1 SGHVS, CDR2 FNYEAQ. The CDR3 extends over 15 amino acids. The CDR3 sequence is CASSQGQGSSYGYTF. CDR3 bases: TGTGCCAGCAGCCAGGGACAGGGTTCCTCCTATGGCTACACCTTC. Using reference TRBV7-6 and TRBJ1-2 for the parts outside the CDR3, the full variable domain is GAGVSQSPRYKVTKRGQDVALRCDPISGHVSLYWYRQALGQGPEFLTYFNYEAQQDKSGLPNDRFSAERPEGSISTLTIQRTEQRDSAMYRCASSQGQGSSYGYTFGSGTRLTVV.

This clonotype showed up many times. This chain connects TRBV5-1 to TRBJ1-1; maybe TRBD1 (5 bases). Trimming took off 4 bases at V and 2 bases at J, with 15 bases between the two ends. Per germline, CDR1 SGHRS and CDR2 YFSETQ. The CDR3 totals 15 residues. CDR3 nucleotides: TGCGCCAGCAGCACATCGGGACGGTCAAACACTGAAGCTTTCTTT. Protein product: CASSTSGRSNTEAFF.